Listed here are 8 T cell receptor beta chains from one sample, sequenced in a study of T cells in women clearing cervical HPV infection. Clones were read by immunoSEQ multiplex PCR, and TCRdb kept only the in-frame ones, dropping some. This table holds 36,000 or so clones. Sequencing was performed on blood buffy coat. The receptors come from a woman aged 18-70 years with a cervical HPV16 infection that either progressed to CIN3+ or cleared (not recorded which).

Turning to this clone: The read ends 3 residues before the CDR3 terminus; that terminus is restored from the germline J gene. V and J are TRBV20-1 and TRBJ2-2; 9 positions agree with TRBD1. CDR3 length: 13 residues. Germline values: CDR1 DFQATT, CDR2 SNEGSKA (reference sequence). CDR3 region: CSASGTGNEKLFF. The covered CDR3 bases are TGCAGTGCTAGCGGGACAGGGAATGAAAAG.

Turning to this clone: The missing CDR3 end, 3 residues past where the read stops, is filled in from the germline J gene. The chain recombines TRBV12-3 or TRBV12-4 with TRBJ1-1, with D maybe TRBD1 (6 bases). V was pared by 6 bases and J by 0 bases, with 14 bases between. The CDR3 extends over 15 amino acids. CDR3 DNA, as far as it was read: TGTGCCAGCAGAGTAGCCGGGACACTGAACACTGAA. Translating gives CASRVAGTLNTE. The CDR3 reads in full as CASRVAGTLNTEAFF.

Comment on this clone: The read terminates 3 residues ahead of where the CDR3 ends, so the germline J gene completes it. The genes are TRBV19 and TRBJ2-5; D possibly corresponds to TRBD1 (7 bases). This CDR3 contains 17 residues. V lost 0 bases to trimming and J lost 5 bases, with 19 bases between them. The V gene's germline CDR1 is LNHDA and CDR2 SQIVND (reference sequence). The part of the CDR3 DNA that was read is TGTGCCAGTAGTATAGAGGGGCGACGGAGGGGGCTGGAGACC. Amino acids: CASSIEGRRRGLET. The entire CDR3 sequence reads CASSIEGRRRGLETQYF.

As for this clone: The DNA ends 3 residues before the CDR3 does, and the rest of the CDR3 is filled in from the germline J gene. The chain links TRBV4-1 to TRBJ2-2; 7 positions match TRBD1. The germline gives CDR1 MGHRA, CDR2 YSYEKL. The ends lost 3 bases at V and 1 base at J; junction bases unmatched: 8. The CDR3 spans 17 residues. The CDR3 loop reads CASSQPGGRRNTGELFF. The CDR3 DNA, read in part, is TGCGCCAGCAGCCAGCCAGGGGGAAGGAGGAACACCGGGGAG.

According to its frequency, this clone is medium-sized. Coverage ceases 3 residues before the CDR3 finishes, and the germline J gene fills in the end. The chain joins TRBV5-1 to TRBJ2-3; 7 positions match TRBD1. The V gene's germline CDR1 is SGHRS and CDR2 YFSETQ. This CDR3 is built from 14 residues. V lost 4 bases and J lost 5; bases outside the gene matches: 7. This CDR3 reads CASSPGQEIDTQYF. The sequenced CDR3 bases are TGCGCCAGCAGCCCCGGACAGGAGATAGATACG.

According to its frequency, this clone is medium-sized. The CDR3 end falls 3 residues outside the read, so it is completed with the germline J gene. The chain joins TRBV6-2 or TRBV6-3 to TRBJ1-4, with D tentatively TRBD1 (6 bases). Germline CDR1 is MNHEY and CDR2 is SVGEGT. The CDR3 spans 15 residues. The ends were cut back, 5 bases at V and 5 bases at J, with 15 bases in the middle. The part of the CDR3 DNA that was read is TGTGCCAGCAGTCGGCCCCGGGACATGAATGAAAAA. Its protein product is CASSRPRDMNEK. The whole CDR3 is CASSRPRDMNEKLFF.

Turning to this clone: The read falls 3 residues short of the CDR3 end, and the missing part is taken from the germline J gene. The chain combines TRBV5-1 with TRBJ1-2; 7 bases map to TRBD1. Germline V CDR1 and CDR2: SGHRS, YFSETQ. The CDR3 spans 17 residues. Trimming at V came to 0 bases and at J to 0 bases, leaving 8 bases not matched to a gene. The DNA read from the CDR3 is TGCGCCAGCAGCTTGGGGGGACAGCCCGCCGCTAACTATGGC. Protein product: CASSLGGQPAANYG. The whole CDR3 is CASSLGGQPAANYGYTF.

Turning to this clone: With the read ending 3 residues before the CDR3 end, the germline J gene is used to fill in that end. The chain recombines TRBV27 with TRBJ2-3; 11 positions match TRBD2. The V gene's germline CDR1 is MNHEY and CDR2 SMNVEV (reference sequence). The CDR3 extends over 17 amino acids. Trimming took 6 bases from V and 5 from J; bases not matched to a gene: 13. The sequenced part of the CDR3 DNA is TGTGCCAGCAGCCCACTTCTTACTAGCGGGGGTGGAGATACG. Its translation is CASSPLLTSGGGDT. Given in full, the CDR3 is CASSPLLTSGGGDTQYF.